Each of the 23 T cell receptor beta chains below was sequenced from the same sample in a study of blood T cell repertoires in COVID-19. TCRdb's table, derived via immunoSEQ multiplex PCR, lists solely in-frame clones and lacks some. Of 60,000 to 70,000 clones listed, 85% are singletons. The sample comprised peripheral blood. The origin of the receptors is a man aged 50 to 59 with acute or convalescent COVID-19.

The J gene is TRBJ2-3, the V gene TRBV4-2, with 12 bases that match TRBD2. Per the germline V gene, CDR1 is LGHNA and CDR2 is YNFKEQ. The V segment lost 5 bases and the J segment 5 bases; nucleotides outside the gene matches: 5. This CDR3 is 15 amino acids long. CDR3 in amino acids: CASSSSGGAVDTQYF. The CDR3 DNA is TGTGCCAGCAGCTCTAGCGGGGGGGCGGTAGATACGCAGTATTTT.

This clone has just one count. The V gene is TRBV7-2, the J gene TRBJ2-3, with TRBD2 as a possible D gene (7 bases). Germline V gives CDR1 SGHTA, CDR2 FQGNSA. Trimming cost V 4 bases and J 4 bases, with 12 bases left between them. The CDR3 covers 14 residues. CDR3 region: CASSWGGASDTQYF. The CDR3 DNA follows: TGTGCCAGCAGCTGGGGGGGGGCGTCAGATACGCAGTATTTT.

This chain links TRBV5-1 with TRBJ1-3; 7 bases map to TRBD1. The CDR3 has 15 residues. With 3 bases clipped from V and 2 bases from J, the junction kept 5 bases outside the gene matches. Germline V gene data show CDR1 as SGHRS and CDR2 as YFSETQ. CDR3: CASSYRDSPGNTIYF. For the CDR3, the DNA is TGCGCCAGCAGCTACCGGGACAGTCCTGGAAACACCATATATTTT. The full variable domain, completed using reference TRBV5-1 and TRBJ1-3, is KAGVTQTPRYLIKTRGQQVTLSCSPISGHRSVSWYQQTPGQGLQFLFEYFSETQRNKGNFPGRFSGRQFSNSRSEMNVSTLELGDSALYLCASSYRDSPGNTIYFGEGSWLTVV.

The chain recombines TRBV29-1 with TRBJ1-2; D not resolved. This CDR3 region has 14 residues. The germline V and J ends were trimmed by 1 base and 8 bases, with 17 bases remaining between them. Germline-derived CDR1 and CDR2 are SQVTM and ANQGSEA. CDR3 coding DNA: TGCAGCGTTGAAGTCTTGGATGCTTCGAGGGGCTACACCTTC. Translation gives CSVEVLDASRGYTF.

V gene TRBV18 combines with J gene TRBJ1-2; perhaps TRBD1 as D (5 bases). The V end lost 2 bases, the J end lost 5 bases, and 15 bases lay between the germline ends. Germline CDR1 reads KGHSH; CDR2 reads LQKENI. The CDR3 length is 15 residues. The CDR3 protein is CASSPTGETTYGYTF. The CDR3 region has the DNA TGTGCCAGCTCACCAACGGGGGAAACAACTTATGGCTACACCTTC.

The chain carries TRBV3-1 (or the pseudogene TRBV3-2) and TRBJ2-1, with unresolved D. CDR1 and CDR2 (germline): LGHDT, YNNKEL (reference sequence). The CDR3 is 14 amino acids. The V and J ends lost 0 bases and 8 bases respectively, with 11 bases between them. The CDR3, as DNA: TGTGCCAGCAGCCAAGACCCCGGGTCCCATGAGCAGTTCTTC. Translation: CASSQDPGSHEQFF.

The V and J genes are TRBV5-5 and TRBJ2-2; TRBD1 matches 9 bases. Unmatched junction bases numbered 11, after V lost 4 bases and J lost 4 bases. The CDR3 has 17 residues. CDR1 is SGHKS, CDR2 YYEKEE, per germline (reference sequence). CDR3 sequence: CASSRTLTGGSTGELFF. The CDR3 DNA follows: TGTGCCAGCAGCCGTACATTGACAGGGGGAAGCACCGGGGAGCTGTTTTTT.

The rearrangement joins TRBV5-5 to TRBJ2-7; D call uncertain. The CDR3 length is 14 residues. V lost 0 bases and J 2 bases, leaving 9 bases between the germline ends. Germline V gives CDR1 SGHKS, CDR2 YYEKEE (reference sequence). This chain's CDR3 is CASSLANRAYEQYF. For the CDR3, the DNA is TGTGCCAGCAGCTTGGCCAACAGAGCCTACGAGCAGTACTTC.

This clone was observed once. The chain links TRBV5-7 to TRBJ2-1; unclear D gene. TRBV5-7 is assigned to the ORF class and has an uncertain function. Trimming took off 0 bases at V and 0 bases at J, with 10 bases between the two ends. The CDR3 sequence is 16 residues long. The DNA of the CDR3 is TGTGCCAGCAGCTTGGACAGTCAGAGCTCCTACAATGAGCAGTTCTTC. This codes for CASSLDSQSSYNEQFF.

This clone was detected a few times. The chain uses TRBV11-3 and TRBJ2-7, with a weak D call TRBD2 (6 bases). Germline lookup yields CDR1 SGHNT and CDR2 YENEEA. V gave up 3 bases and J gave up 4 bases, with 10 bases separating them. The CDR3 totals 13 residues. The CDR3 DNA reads TGTGCCAGCAGCTTGAACGGAGGGTACGAGCAGTACTTC. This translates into CASSLNGGYEQYF.

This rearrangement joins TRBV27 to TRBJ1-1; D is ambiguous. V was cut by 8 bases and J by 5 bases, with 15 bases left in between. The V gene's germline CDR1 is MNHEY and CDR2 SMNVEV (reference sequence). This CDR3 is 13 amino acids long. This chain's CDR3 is CASGPGRWTEAFF. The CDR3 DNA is TGTGCCAGCGGTCCAGGCCGTTGGACTGAAGCTTTCTTT.

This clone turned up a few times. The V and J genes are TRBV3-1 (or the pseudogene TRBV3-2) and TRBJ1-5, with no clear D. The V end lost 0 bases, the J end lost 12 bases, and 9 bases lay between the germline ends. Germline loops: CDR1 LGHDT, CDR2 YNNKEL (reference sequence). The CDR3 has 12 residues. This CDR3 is CASSQDSGIQHF. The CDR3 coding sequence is TGTGCCAGCAGCCAAGATTCGGGGATCCAGCATTTT.

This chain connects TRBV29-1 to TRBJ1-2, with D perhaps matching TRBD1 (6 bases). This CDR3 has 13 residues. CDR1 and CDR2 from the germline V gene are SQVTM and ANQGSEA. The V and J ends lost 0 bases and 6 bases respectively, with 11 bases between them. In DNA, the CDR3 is TGCAGCGTTGAAGATCTCCAGGGGAATGGCTACACCTTC. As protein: CSVEDLQGNGYTF.

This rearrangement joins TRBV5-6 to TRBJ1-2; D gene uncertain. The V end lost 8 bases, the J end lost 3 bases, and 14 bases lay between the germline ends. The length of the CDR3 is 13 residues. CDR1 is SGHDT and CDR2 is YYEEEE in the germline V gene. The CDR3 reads CASEGLPDYGYTF. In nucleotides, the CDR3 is TGTGCCAGTGAGGGCCTCCCGGACTATGGCTACACCTTC.

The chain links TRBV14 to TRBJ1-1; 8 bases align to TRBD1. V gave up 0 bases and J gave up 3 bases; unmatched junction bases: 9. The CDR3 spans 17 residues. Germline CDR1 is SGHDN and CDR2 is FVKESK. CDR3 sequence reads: CASSQERTGIADTEAFF. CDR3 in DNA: TGTGCCAGCAGCCAAGAGAGGACAGGGATCGCGGACACTGAAGCTTTCTTT.

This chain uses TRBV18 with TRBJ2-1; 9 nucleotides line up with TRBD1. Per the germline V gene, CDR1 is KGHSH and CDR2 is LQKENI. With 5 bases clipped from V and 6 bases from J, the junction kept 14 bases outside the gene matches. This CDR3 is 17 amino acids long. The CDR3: CASSGPQRGQGFNEQFF. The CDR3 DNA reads TGTGCCAGCTCAGGACCCCAACGGGGACAGGGATTCAATGAGCAGTTCTTC.

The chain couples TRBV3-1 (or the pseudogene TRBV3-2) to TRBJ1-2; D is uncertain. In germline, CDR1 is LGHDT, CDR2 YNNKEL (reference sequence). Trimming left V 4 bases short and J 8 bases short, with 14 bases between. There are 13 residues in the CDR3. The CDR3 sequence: CASSLSGSGGYTF. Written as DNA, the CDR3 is TGTGCCAGCAGCCTGTCCGGGTCCGGAGGCTACACCTTC.

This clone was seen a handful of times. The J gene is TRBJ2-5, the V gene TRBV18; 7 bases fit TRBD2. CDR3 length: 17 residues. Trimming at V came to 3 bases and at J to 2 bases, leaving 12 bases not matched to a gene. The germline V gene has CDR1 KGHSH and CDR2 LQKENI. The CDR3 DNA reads TGTGCCAGCTCACCGGGACCGCACCTGGGAGGGCAAGAGACCCAGTACTTC. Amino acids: CASSPGPHLGGQETQYF.

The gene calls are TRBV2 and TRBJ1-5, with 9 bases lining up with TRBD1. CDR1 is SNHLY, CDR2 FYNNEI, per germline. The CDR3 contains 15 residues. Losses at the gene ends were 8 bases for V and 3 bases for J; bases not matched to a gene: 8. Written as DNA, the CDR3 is TGTGCCAGCGCCAGACAGGGGGGCAACAATCAGCCCCAGCATTTT. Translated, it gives CASARQGGNNQPQHF.

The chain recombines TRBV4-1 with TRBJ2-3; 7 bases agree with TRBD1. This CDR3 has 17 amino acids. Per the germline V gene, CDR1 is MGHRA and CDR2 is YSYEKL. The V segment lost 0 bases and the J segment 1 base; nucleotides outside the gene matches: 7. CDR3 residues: CASSQDWIGGGTDTQYF. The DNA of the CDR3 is TGCGCCAGCAGCCAAGATTGGATAGGGGGCGGCACAGATACGCAGTATTTT.

The CDR3 DNA is TGTGCCAGCAGCTTGGTTACAGGCACAGATACGCAGTATTTT. Translation gives CASSLVTGTDTQYF. The rearrangement uses TRBV5-4 and TRBJ2-3; D is unclear. The CDR3 covers 14 residues. Trimming took 0 bases from V and 1 from J, leaving 6 bases between them. Germline V gene data show CDR1 as SGHNT and CDR2 as YYREEE (reference sequence).

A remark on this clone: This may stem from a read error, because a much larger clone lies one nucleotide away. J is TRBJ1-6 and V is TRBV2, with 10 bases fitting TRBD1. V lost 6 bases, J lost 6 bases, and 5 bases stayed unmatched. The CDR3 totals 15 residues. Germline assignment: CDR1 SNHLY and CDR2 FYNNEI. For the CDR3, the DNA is TGTGCCAGCAGGGGGACAGGGGTTGGTAATTCACCCCTCCACTTT. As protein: CASRGTGVGNSPLHF.

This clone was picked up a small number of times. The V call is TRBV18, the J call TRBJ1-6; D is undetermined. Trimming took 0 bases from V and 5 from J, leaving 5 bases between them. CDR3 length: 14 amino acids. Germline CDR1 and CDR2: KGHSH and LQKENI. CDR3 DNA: TGTGCCAGCTCACCACCGGGAGATAATTCACCCCTCCACTTT. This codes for CASSPPGDNSPLHF.